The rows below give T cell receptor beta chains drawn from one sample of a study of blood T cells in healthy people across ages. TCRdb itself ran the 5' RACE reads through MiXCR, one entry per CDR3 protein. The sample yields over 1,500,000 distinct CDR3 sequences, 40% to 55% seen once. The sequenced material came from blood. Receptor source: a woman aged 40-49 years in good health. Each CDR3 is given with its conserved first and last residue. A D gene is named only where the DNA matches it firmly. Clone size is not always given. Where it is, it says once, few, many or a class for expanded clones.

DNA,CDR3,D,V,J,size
TGCAGTGCTAGGGGGGACTATACTGAGCAGTTCTTC,CSARGDYTEQFF,TRBD2,TRBV20-1,TRBJ2-1,NA
TGTGCCAGCAGTTTATCCACCTTGGGCACCGGGGAGCTGTTTTTT,CASSLSTLGTGELFF,NA,TRBV28,TRBJ2-2,once
TGTGCCAGCGAGAGCACCGGGACAGGGGTCCACAATGAGCAGTTCTTC,CASESTGTGVHNEQFF,TRBD1,TRBV9,TRBJ2-1,few
TGTGCCAGCAGCCAGGAGCTAGCGGGGAACTACAATGAGCAGTTCTTC,CASSQELAGNYNEQFF,TRBD2,TRBV4-2,TRBJ2-1,NA
TGTGCCAGCAGTGGCCGGCCCGATAATGAGCAGTTCTTC,CASSGRPDNEQFF,NA,TRBV25-1,TRBJ2-1,NA
TGCAGCGTCTGGGAATTCGGCTACACCTTC,CSVWEFGYTF,NA,TRBV29-1,TRBJ1-2,NA
TGTGCCAGCAGCCTAAGACCGGGGCTGGGCACAGATACGCAGTATTTT,CASSLRPGLGTDTQYF,NA,TRBV12-3/TRBV12-4,TRBJ2-3,NA
TGCAGTGCTTCGGACAGGGACACAGATACGCAGTATTTT,CSASDRDTDTQYF,TRBD1,TRBV20-1,TRBJ2-3,few
TGCGCCAGCAGCCCACCGCCGGGACTAGCGGGGGGGGTATTAGGCTCCTACAATGAGCAGTTCTTC,CASSPPPGLAGGVLGSYNEQFF,TRBD2,TRBV4-1,TRBJ2-1,NA
TGTGCCAGCAGTGCCGCTAGCAGAAAAGGGACCGGGGAGCTGTTTTTT,CASSAASRKGTGELFF,NA,TRBV28,TRBJ2-2,NA
TGTGCCAGCAGTTACTTAAGCAGGGGGCGCGACCCCTACGAGCAGTACTTC,CASSYLSRGRDPYEQYF,TRBD1,TRBV6-2/TRBV6-3,TRBJ2-7,few
TGCGCCAGCAGCTTGTTCGTAGGGTCTAACGACAATGAGCAGTTCTTC,CASSLFVGSNDNEQFF,NA,TRBV5-1,TRBJ2-1,NA
TGTGCCAGCAGTGTGTACGACGGACAAGAGACCCAGTACTTC,CASSVYDGQETQYF,NA,TRBV6-5,TRBJ2-5,few
TGCAGCGTAAAGACAGGGGGTGATTCACCCCTCCACTTT,CSVKTGGDSPLHF,TRBD1,TRBV29-1,TRBJ1-6,NA
TGTGCCAGCAGCCCACGGACTAGCGTTAGGGATGAGCAGTACTTC,CASSPRTSVRDEQYF,TRBD2,TRBV7-9,TRBJ2-7,NA
TGTGCCAGCAGTTATCGGGACAGGGGAAGGAACTATGGCTACACCTTC,CASSYRDRGRNYGYTF,TRBD1,TRBV6-5,TRBJ1-2,NA
TGTGCCAGCAGTCCCCGGGACGCCCGACGCTCCTACAATGAGCAGTTCTTC,CASSPRDARRSYNEQFF,NA,TRBV28,TRBJ2-1,NA
TGTGCCAGCAAGATAGGGACAGCTAATGAAAAACTGTTTTTT,CASKIGTANEKLFF,TRBD1,TRBV6-6,TRBJ1-4,NA
TGTGCCAGCAGCCAAGTGGGACAGCACTATGGCTACACCTTC,CASSQVGQHYGYTF,TRBD1,TRBV3-1,TRBJ1-2,NA
TGCAGCGTTGAGGGGCTAGCAGGGAAACCCTACGAGCAGTACTTC,CSVEGLAGKPYEQYF,NA,TRBV29-1,TRBJ2-7,NA
TGTGCCAGCAGAGCCACAGGGTACCCAGAGATCCAGTACTTC,CASRATGYPEIQYF,NA,TRBV7-2,TRBJ2-4,NA
TGCAGTGCCCCGAGGGGGGACGCCTACGAGCAGTACTTC,CSAPRGDAYEQYF,NA,TRBV20-1,TRBJ2-7,few
TGTGCCAGCAGCTTGCAGGGACTTGGAGACTATGGCTACACCTTC,CASSLQGLGDYGYTF,NA,TRBV11-1,TRBJ1-2,few
TGTGCCAGCAGCTACGGTGCCTCCCTGGACGAGCAGTACTTC,CASSYGASLDEQYF,NA,TRBV7-6,TRBJ2-7,few
TGTGCCAGCACCATGGAAAGAGGGGGGTCGACAGATACGCAGTATTTT,CASTMERGGSTDTQYF,NA,TRBV27,TRBJ2-3,NA
TGCAGCGTCAGGACAGATAGGAGCTCCTACAATGAGCAGTTCTTC,CSVRTDRSSYNEQFF,NA,TRBV29-1,TRBJ2-1,few
TGTGCCAGCAGGTCTTCTAGTGGTTACGAGCAGTACTTC,CASRSSSGYEQYF,NA,TRBV6-5,TRBJ2-7,NA
TGTGCCAGCAGCCCACCCAGGGGGCGCGGTGAGCAGTTCTTC,CASSPPRGRGEQFF,TRBD1,TRBV28,TRBJ2-1,NA
TGCAGTGCTACCGGCCTCCTCACAGATACGCAGTATTTT,CSATGLLTDTQYF,NA,TRBV20-1,TRBJ2-3,many
TGCGCCAGCAGCTCCTCCGGGACTAGCAAAGAGACCCAGTACTTC,CASSSSGTSKETQYF,TRBD2,TRBV5-1,TRBJ2-5,few
TGCGCCAGCAGCCAAGATCTCCTGCGGGGGCCCGAAAACATTCAGTACTTC,CASSQDLLRGPENIQYF,NA,TRBV4-1,TRBJ2-4,few
TGCAGTGCTAGCCTCGGGACTAGCGGGGGCCTTCCCTACGAGCAGTACTTC,CSASLGTSGGLPYEQYF,TRBD2,TRBV20-1,TRBJ2-7,few
TGTGCCAGCAGCTTAGAGGGCCAGGGGGACTACGAGCAGTACTTC,CASSLEGQGDYEQYF,TRBD1,TRBV13,TRBJ2-7,few
TGCAGCGTCACAGGGGGAGTTGTGCGGACTGAAGCTTTCTTT,CSVTGGVVRTEAFF,TRBD1,TRBV29-1,TRBJ1-1,few
TGTGCCAGCAGTCCCTCGACTAGCGGGGGCTACGAGCAGTACTTC,CASSPSTSGGYEQYF,TRBD2,TRBV6-1,TRBJ2-7,few
TGTGCCAGCAGCCAAGATTGGGTCCGGGCGGGGGTCTACAATGAGCAGTTCTTC,CASSQDWVRAGVYNEQFF,TRBD2,TRBV4-2,TRBJ2-1,few
TGTGCCAGCAGCGGGGGGACCAAAGCCAGGACGCAGTATTTT,CASSGGTKARTQYF,TRBD2,TRBV12-3/TRBV12-4,TRBJ2-3,once
TGTGCCAGCAGTTTAGGGTTGGACGATAATTCACCCCTCCACTTT,CASSLGLDDNSPLHF,NA,TRBV12-3/TRBV12-4,TRBJ1-6,NA
TGTGCCAGCAGTCAGGGACCTAGCTCCTACAATAAGCAGTACTTC,CASSQGPSSYNKQYF,NA,TRBV12-3/TRBV12-4,TRBJ2-7,NA
TGTGCCAGCACTCCGGACAGGGGAACCTACAATGAGCAGTTCTTC,CASTPDRGTYNEQFF,TRBD1,TRBV6-2/TRBV6-3,TRBJ2-1,NA
TGCAGTGCTAGAGCCGGGATCGGCCCAGCTGGCTACACCTTC,CSARAGIGPAGYTF,NA,TRBV20-1,TRBJ1-2,few
TGCGCCAGCAGCTTGGGCGGGGGGCGGGACAGGTTCGGCACTGAAGCTTTCTTT,CASSLGGGRDRFGTEAFF,TRBD1,TRBV5-1,TRBJ1-1,NA
TGCAGCGTTGAGGCGGGACGGGGAGACTACGAGCAGTACTTC,CSVEAGRGDYEQYF,NA,TRBV29-1,TRBJ2-7,NA
TGCAGTGCCAAGACGACAGGGAGGGGGTACAATGAGCAGTTCTTC,CSAKTTGRGYNEQFF,NA,TRBV20-1,TRBJ2-1,few
TGCAGCGCCCTGGGCCAGACCCTCTACGAGCAGTACTTC,CSALGQTLYEQYF,NA,TRBV29-1,TRBJ2-7,NA
TGCAGTGCTAGAAACAGTTCTTTGGGCAATCAGCCCCAGCATTTT,CSARNSSLGNQPQHF,NA,TRBV20-1,TRBJ1-5,NA
TGCGCCAGCAACTTGAGTTCTAGCGGGGGGACCCATGAGCAGTTCTTC,CASNLSSSGGTHEQFF,TRBD2,TRBV5-1,TRBJ2-1,NA
TGCAGTGCTAGAGATCCTCAGCTTCCGTACGAGCAGTACTTC,CSARDPQLPYEQYF,NA,TRBV20-1,TRBJ2-7,few
TGCAGTGCTAGTACCCCAGGGAATTCACCCCTCCACTTT,CSASTPGNSPLHF,NA,TRBV20-1,TRBJ1-6,once
TGTGCCAGCAGTTTAGACGGCAGAGAATACGAGCAGTACTTC,CASSLDGREYEQYF,NA,TRBV27,TRBJ2-7,NA
TGCAGCGTTGAAGGTCGGTACAGGGGGTCGCAATCTGAGCAGTACTTC,CSVEGRYRGSQSEQYF,TRBD1,TRBV29-1,TRBJ2-5,once
TGTGCCAGCGCCAAGTTCTTGACAGGGAATAATTCACCCCTCCACTTT,CASAKFLTGNNSPLHF,TRBD1,TRBV27,TRBJ1-6,NA